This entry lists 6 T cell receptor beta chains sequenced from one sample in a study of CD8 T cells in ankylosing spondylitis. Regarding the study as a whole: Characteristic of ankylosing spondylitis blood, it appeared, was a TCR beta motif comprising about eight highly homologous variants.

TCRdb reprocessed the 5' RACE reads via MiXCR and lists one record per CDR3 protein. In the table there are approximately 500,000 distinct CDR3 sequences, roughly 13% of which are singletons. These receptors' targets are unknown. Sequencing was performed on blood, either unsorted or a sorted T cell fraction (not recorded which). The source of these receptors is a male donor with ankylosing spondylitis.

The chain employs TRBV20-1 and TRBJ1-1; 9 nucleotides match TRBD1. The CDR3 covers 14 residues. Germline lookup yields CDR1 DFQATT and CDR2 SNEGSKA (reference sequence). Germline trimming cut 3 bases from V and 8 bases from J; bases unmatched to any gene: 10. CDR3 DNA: TGCAGTGCTAGTGTGGGACAGGGTATCCGAGAAGCTTTCTTT. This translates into CSASVGQGIREAFF.

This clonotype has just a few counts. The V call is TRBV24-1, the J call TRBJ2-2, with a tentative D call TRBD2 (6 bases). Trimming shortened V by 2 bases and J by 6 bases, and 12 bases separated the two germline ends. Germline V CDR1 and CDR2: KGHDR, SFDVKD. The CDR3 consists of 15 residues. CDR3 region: CATSDYGGKAGELFF. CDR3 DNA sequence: TGTGCCACCAGTGATTACGGGGGTAAAGCCGGGGAGCTGTTTTTT.

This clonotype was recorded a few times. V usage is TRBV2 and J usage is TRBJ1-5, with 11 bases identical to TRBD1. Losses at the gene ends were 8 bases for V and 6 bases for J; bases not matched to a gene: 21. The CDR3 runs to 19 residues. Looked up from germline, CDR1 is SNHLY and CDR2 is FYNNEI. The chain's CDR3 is CASLGQGALHGRQGQPQHF. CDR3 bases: TGTGCCAGCCTCGGACAGGGGGCTTTACATGGCCGGCAGGGTCAGCCCCAGCATTTT.

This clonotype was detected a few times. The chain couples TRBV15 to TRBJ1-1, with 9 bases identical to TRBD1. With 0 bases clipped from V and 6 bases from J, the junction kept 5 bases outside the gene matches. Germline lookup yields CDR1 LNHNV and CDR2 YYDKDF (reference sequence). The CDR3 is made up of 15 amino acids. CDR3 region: CATSRDLGQGSEAFF. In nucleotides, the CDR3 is TGTGCCACCAGCAGAGATCTGGGACAGGGATCTGAAGCTTTCTTT.

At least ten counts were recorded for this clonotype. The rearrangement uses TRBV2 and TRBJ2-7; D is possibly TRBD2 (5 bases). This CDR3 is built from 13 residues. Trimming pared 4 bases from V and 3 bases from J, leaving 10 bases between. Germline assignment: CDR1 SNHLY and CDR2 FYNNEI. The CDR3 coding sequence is TGTGCCAGCAGTGGCGGACTTCTCTACGAGCAGTACGTC. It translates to CASSGGLLYEQYV.

The CDR3 bases are TGTGCCAGCAGCGCATCGGCCTTCCAGGCGTCACGGACTAGCGCGACGAGCACAGATACGCAGTATTTT. Protein sequence: CASSASAFQASRTSATSTDTQYF. The chain couples TRBV7-1 to TRBJ2-3; 9 nucleotides align to TRBD2. TRBV7-1 has ORF status, its function being uncertain. This CDR3 has 23 amino acids. V lost 5 bases, J lost 0 bases, and 27 bases stayed unmatched.